This is a list of T cell receptor beta chains from one sample in a study. In TCRdb, the 5' RACE reads were re-called with MiXCR into one record per CDR3 protein. Of approximately 40,000 distinct CDR3 sequences in the sample, approximately 30% were seen once. Material: tumor-infiltrating memory CD4+ T cells sorted from the breast tumor. Receptor source: a female donor with breast cancer. Each CDR3 is given with its conserved first and last residue. The D gene is left open where the match is weak. Clone size is shown for a subset of rows, as once, few, many or a class of expanded clone.

few,TRBJ1-2,TRBV25-1,-,15,TGTGCCAGCAGTGAATATGGTATCCTAGGTGGTGGCTACACCTTC,CASSEYGILGGGYTF
-,TRBJ1-1,TRBV2,-,13,TGTGCCAGTGGACAGTCTGAGAACACTGAAGCTTTCTTT,CASGQSENTEAFF
few,TRBJ2-7,TRBV7-9,-,12,TGTGCCAGCACCATCGAGAACTCCGAGCAGTACTTC,CASTIENSEQYF
many,TRBJ2-5,TRBV20-1,TRBD2,16,TGCAGTGCTAGGGGGTTGCGGGAGGGCCTCGGGGAGACCCAGTACTTC,CSARGLREGLGETQYF
-,TRBJ1-2,TRBV6-5,-,11,TGTGCCAGCAGTTACAATGGGGTCTACACCTTC,CASSYNGVYTF
-,TRBJ2-2,TRBV4-1,-,15,TGCGCCAGCAGCCAACCTATCAGGAACACCGGGGAGCTGTTTTTT,CASSQPIRNTGELFF
-,TRBJ2-5,TRBV25-1,-,15,TGTGCCAGCAGTGCTGGTTTCGTGGGGCGAGAGACCCAGTACTTC,CASSAGFVGRETQYF
-,TRBJ2-1,TRBV20-1,-,14,TGCAGTGCGGCCCCCCGGAGGGATTACAATGAGCAGTTCTTC,CSAAPRRDYNEQFF
few,TRBJ2-5,TRBV5-1,-,14,TGCGCCAGCAGCCCCAAGGGTATAGGAGAGACCCAGTACTTC,CASSPKGIGETQYF
medium-sized,TRBJ2-1,TRBV6-2/TRBV6-3,TRBD2,14,TGTGCCAGCAGGCCTAGCGGGTTCTACAATGAGCAGTTCTTC,CASRPSGFYNEQFF
-,TRBJ1-6,TRBV5-1,-,15,TGCGCCAGCAGCACTTACGGAGCAGAGAATTCACCCCTCCACTTT,CASSTYGAENSPLHF
-,TRBJ2-6,TRBV5-1,-,16,TGCGCCAGCAGCTTGGAATTGCACTCTGGGGCCAACGTCCTGACTTTC,CASSLELHSGANVLTF
-,TRBJ2-3,TRBV30,TRBD2,15,TGTGCCTGGGGGGCTGGCGGGAGTAGCACAGATACGCAGTACTTT,CAWGAGGSSTDTQYF
-,TRBJ2-2,TRBV7-9,-,16,TGTGCCAGCAGCTTGAATCGCAGAGCGAACACCGGGGAGCTGTTTTTT,CASSLNRRANTGELFF
-,TRBJ1-4,TRBV7-9,-,14,TGTGCCAGCAGCTTAGCAGGGCAGTATGAAAAACTGTTTTTT,CASSLAGQYEKLFF
-,TRBJ1-2,TRBV28,-,13,TGTGCCAGCAGCCCCCAACCGAACTATGGCTACACCTTC,CASSPQPNYGYTF
many,TRBJ2-3,TRBV4-1,-,15,TGCGCCAGCAGCCAGACTAGGACCCGCACAGATACGCAGTATTTT,CASSQTRTRTDTQYF
-,TRBJ2-7,TRBV28,-,14,TGTGCCAGCAGTTTCTTCGTTGGGGGCTACGAGCAGTACTTC,CASSFFVGGYEQYF
many,TRBJ2-1,TRBV5-1,-,13,TGCGCCAGCAGCAGGGACGTTTACAATGAGCAGTTCTTC,CASSRDVYNEQFF
-,TRBJ2-2,TRBV5-5,TRBD2,17,TGTGCCAGCAGCGTAGGTCCGGGACTAGCGTTCACCGGGGAGCTGTTTTTT,CASSVGPGLAFTGELFF
-,TRBJ2-5,TRBV7-2,TRBD2,15,TGTGCCAGCAAACGAGAGGCGGGAGGTGGCGAGACCCAGTACTTC,CASKREAGGGETQYF
-,TRBJ1-3,TRBV28,-,12,TGTGCCAGCAGCCCCTCCCGAAACACCATATATTTT,CASSPSRNTIYF
few,TRBJ2-7,TRBV29-1,-,13,TGCAGCGTAAAGGGGGGCGGCCCTCGGGAGCAGTACTTC,CSVKGGGPREQYF
-,TRBJ1-1,TRBV4-1,-,13,TGCGCCAGCAGCCACCCTTTGAACACTGAAGCTTTCTTT,CASSHPLNTEAFF
few,TRBJ2-1,TRBV12-3/TRBV12-4,-,14,TGTGCCAGCAGTTTATTAGGGGTAGGGGGTGAGCAGTTCTTC,CASSLLGVGGEQFF
-,TRBJ2-1,TRBV4-2,-,15,TGTGCCAGCAGCCAAAGGGACGGTTCAGGGGATGAGCAGTTCTTC,CASSQRDGSGDEQFF
-,TRBJ2-7,TRBV20-1,-,13,TGCAGTGCTCGTCAGCTAGGTGGAAACGAGCAGTACTTC,CSARQLGGNEQYF
-,TRBJ2-5,TRBV4-3,-,14,TGCGCCAGCAGCCATTCGACAGGCCAAGAGACCCAGTACTTC,CASSHSTGQETQYF